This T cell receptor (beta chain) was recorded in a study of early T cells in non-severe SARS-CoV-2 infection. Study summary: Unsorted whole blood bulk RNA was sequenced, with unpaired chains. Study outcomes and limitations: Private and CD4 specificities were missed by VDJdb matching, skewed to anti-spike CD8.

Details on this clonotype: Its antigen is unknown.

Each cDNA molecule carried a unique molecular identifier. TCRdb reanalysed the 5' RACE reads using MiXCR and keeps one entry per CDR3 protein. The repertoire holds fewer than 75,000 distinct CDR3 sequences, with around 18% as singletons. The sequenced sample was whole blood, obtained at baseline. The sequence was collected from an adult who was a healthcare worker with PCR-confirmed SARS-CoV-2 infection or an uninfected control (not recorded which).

The CDR3 is CASSQDSRVRTDTQYF. DNA of the CDR3: TGTGCCAGCAGCCAAGATTCCAGGGTTCGGACAGATACGCAGTATTTT. The chain is built from TRBV3-1 and TRBJ2-3; D is perhaps TRBD1 (5 bases). Trimming shortened V by 0 bases and J by 3 bases, and 13 bases separated the two germline ends. CDR3 size: 16 residues. CDR1 is LGHDT and CDR2 is YNNKEL in the germline V gene (reference sequence).